This T cell receptor (beta chain) was recovered during a study of regulatory T cells in long-lasting Graves disease (dated by TCRdb to the early 2020s). Looking at the study overall: In the newly diagnosed Graves' disease group, patients had been taking antithyroid drugs for less than 3 months. TCR sequencing covered some 13 persistent and roughly 20 newly diagnosed Graves' disease patients, 33 samples in total. The study was registered as a clinical trial and conducted in China. Patients with persistent Graves' disease were compared with patients with newly diagnosed Graves' disease using TCR sequencing and RNA sequencing of peripheral blood. Findings and caveats that apply to the study as a whole: Because the primary lesion, thyroid tissue, could not be accessed, the study looked at peripheral blood alone. TRBV28, TRBJ1-2 and TRBJ2-5 were preferentially used in persistent disease, while TRBV20-1 and TRBJ2-1 were favored in newly diagnosed disease. The authors acknowledged the small sample size as a limitation that may reduce accuracy. Lower TCR Shannon entropy and fewer highly expanded clones were observed in persistent Graves' disease patients than in newly diagnosed patients, which suggested clonal expansion. More public clonotypes were shared among persistent patients (roughly 3,000) than among newly diagnosed patients (more than 900). Sequencing and analysis were limited to the TCR beta chain.

V is cut by 5 bases and J by 3 bases, and the space between the germline ends is 14 bases. The germline V gene gives CDR1 as MDHEN and CDR2 as SYDVKM. CDR3 length: 14 amino acids, cysteine to phenylalanine. Only CDR3 DNA is held: 42 bases, read in frame from base 1. This clonotype has a count of ten or more. Its antigen is still unknown. No base-level quality is on record; no much larger clone is a single base apart. According to the study, the label for this sample's time point signals: newly diagnosed GD, antithyroid drugs for less than 3 months. For both TCR sequencing and RNA sequencing, RNA was extracted from PBMCs in TRIzol. Graves' disease was diagnosed according to American Thyroid Association guidelines. Patients were recruited from an endocrinology department in Xi'an, China. From each patient, roughly 9 milliliters of peripheral blood was collected into an EDTA anticoagulant tube. Ficoll Paque Plus density gradient separation was used to isolate PBMCs, and no further T cell sorting was performed. An Agilent 2100 Bioanalyzer and agarose gel were used to check RNA quality, while a NanoDrop 2000 measured RNA concentration.

The method was multiplex PCR. Sequencing was performed on an Illumina HiSeq 4000. iRepertoire HTBI primers and Arm-PCR amplification of CDR3 regions were used to construct TCR beta libraries. Before sequencing, the PCR products went through gel purification. Per the original workflow: A total of around 59 TRBV and some 15 TRBJ segments were identified across samples and were used for gene usage analysis of CDR3 amino acid clonotypes. COPE and FqMerger were used to merge filtered high-quality paired reads into contigs. Contigs were aligned with BLAST to IMGT TRBV, TRBD and TRBJ reference genes, and CDR3 was defined per IMGT. Any clonotype with a frequency above 0.1% was classified as a highly expanded clone. Shannon entropy was used to measure repertoire diversity, and the Gini coefficient was used to measure V-J evenness. A clonotype found in more than one individual was treated as public. TCRdb reran the public reads through fastp at Q25 and MiXCR, keeping productive beta chains. CDR3 protein sequences are deduplicated, and each keeps its most common genes and DNA. TCRdb's processing, not the study's, gives the V and J calls here. This sample holds around 400,000 distinct CDR3 sequences; 10% to 15% were observed only once. Around 18% of the sample goes to the ten largest clones.

This sample also belongs to another study, concerning T cells in Graves' hyperthyroidism and ophthalmopathy. From that second study: Stable Graves' hyperthyroidism was defined as no progression to ophthalmopathy during 18 months of follow-up. Hyperthyroidism patients were newly diagnosed, had a disease duration of under 2 months, and were aged 18 to 65 years. Exclusion was applied to patients with uncontrolled infections, other autoimmune diseases, pregnancy or lactation. Diagnoses were established on the basis of clinical symptoms, serum thyroxine and TRAb, thyroid ultrasound, and orbital computed tomography. The TCR CDR3 was subjected to a first round of RT-PCR using the HTBI primer set and the Qiagen OneStep RT-PCR kit. Most expanded thyroid clonotypes (frequency above 0.001) were also detected in blood, suggesting blood repertoires may reflect thyroid immune responses. Ophthalmopathy was separated from stable hyperthyroidism by a 13 V-J signature model, with approximately 90% sensitivity and 81% to 83% specificity obtained in cross-validation and 80%/75% obtained in testing. In validation, progression to ophthalmopathy was predicted by the model with 70.59% sensitivity and roughly 76% specificity, a median of roughly 6 months before onset. A discovery cohort of around 98 patients, approximately 44 with Graves' ophthalmopathy and over 55 with stable Graves' hyperthyroidism, was used to find distinguishing TCR V-J signatures. Whether ophthalmopathy could be predicted prospectively was tested in an independent validation cohort made up of 18 hyperthyroidism patients plus 17 patients who later progressed to ophthalmopathy. The roughly 90 discovery patients were divided at random into training and test sets in a 7:3 ratio. In addition, the study compared T-cell repertoires in thyroid tissue and in blood from 6 or 7 Graves' hyperthyroidism patients. After blood sampling, hyperthyroidism patients were treated with methimazole at a starting dose of 30 mg daily, and ophthalmopathy patients were treated with high-dose intravenous methylprednisolone. The libraries were constructed in a second round of multiplex PCR and then size-selected and purified. Sequencing of the libraries was done on an Illumina HiSeq2000 using paired-end 100 bp reads. SOAPnuke was used to process the raw data, removing reads that contained adapters or uncalled bases, had a mean Phred below 15, or lacked an exact match to the constant primer or identifier. High-quality paired reads were merged with COPE v1.2.5, and unique nucleotide sequences were defined as clonotypes. MiTCR v1.1 was used to align the clonotypes against IMGT TRBV, TRBD and TRBJ reference segments. The analysis was restricted to V-J combinations with a frequency above 0.0001, which together covered 99.2% of the repertoires. The TCS score was defined as F50 (clonal expansion) divided by E x V (chaos), with BLOSUM62-based TCRdist calculated between CDR3 peptides within each V-J. Welch's t-statistics and random forest reduced fewer than 600 V-J features to roughly 13, which were used in a naive Bayes classifier (R e1071). No statistical method was used to set the sample size in advance, and investigators knew the group allocation. The paper reports TCR Vbeta CDR3 sequencing of some 140 peripheral blood samples: approximately 41 ophthalmopathy, roughly 80 hyperthyroidism and around 17 progressor patients.

The V and J segments used are TRBV28 and TRBJ2-7; the D gene could be TRBD1 or TRBD2, each one agreeing over 5 bases. The source material was peripheral blood mononuclear cells (PBMCs), sampled at new diagnosis, from a patient treated with antithyroid drugs. The origin of this receptor is a woman between 18 and 29 years old with Graves disease. Donor details come from another sample of the same person, matched by shared clones. The CDR3 in this case is CASSPALGDYEQYF. In nucleotides, the sequence is TGTGCCAGCAGTCCCGCATTGGGGGACTACGAGCAGTACTTC.